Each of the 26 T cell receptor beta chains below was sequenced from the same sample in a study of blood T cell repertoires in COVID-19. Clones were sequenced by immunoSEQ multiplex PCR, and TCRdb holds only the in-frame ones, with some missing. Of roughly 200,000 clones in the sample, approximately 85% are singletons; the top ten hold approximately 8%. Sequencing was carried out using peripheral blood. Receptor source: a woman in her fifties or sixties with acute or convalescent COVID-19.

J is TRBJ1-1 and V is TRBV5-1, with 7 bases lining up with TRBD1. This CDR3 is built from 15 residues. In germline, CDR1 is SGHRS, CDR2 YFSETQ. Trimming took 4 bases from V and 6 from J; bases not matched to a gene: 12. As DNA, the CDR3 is TGCGCCAGCAGCGATACTACAGGGGTAATGGCTGAAGCTTTCTTT. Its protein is CASSDTTGVMAEAFF.

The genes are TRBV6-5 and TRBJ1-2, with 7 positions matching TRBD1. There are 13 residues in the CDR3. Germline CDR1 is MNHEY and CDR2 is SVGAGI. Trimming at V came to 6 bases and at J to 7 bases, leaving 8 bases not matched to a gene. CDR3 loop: CASRRQGVGGYTF. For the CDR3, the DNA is TGTGCCAGCAGACGCCAGGGGGTTGGTGGCTACACCTTC.

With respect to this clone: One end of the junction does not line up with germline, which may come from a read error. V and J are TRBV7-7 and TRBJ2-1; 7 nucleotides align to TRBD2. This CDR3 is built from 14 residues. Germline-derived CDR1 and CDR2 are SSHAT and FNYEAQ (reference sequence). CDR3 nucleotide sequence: TGTGCTAGCAGCGTGGACCGGGAGGTGGGTGAGCAGTTCTTC. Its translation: CASSVDREVGEQFF.

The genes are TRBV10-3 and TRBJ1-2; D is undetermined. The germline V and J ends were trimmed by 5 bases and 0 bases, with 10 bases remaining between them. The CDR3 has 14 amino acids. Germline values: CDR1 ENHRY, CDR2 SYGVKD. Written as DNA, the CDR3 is TGTGCCATCAGTCAAGGAGGTGCTAACTATGGCTACACCTTC. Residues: CAISQGGANYGYTF.

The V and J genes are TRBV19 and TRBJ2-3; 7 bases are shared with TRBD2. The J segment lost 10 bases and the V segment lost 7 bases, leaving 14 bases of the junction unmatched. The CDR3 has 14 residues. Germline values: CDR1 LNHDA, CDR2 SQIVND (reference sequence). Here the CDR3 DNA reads TGTGCCAGTAATGAAGCGGGGCCGAGTATGGCGCAGTATTTT. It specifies CASNEAGPSMAQYF.

The CDR3 reads CASSRDRPYGYTF. For the CDR3, the DNA is TGTGCCAGCAGCCGGGACAGGCCCTATGGCTACACCTTC. J is TRBJ1-2 and V is TRBV7-9; TRBD1 matches at 8 bases. The CDR3 runs 13 residues. Germline loops: CDR1 SEHNR, CDR2 FQNEAQ (reference sequence). V lost 5 bases to trimming and J lost 4 bases; unmatched junction nucleotides: 3.

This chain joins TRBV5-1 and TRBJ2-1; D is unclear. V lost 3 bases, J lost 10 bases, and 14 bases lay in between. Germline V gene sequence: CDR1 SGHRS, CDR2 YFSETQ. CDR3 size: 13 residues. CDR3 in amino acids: CASSSDPFGEQFF. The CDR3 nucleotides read TGCGCCAGCAGCTCTGACCCTTTCGGGGAGCAGTTCTTC.

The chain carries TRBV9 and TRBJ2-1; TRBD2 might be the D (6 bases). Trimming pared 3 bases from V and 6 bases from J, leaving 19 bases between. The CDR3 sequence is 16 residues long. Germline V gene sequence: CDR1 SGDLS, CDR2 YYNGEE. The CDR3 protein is CASSASGTAGINEQFF. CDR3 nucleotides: TGTGCCAGCAGCGCCTCGGGGACTGCGGGGATCAATGAGCAGTTCTTC.

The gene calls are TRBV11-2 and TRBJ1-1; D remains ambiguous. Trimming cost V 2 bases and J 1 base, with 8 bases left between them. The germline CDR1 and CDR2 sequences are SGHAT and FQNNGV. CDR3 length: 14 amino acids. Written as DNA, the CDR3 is TGTGCCAGCAGCTTAAGTATAGCGAACACTGAAGCTTTCTTT. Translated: CASSLSIANTEAFF. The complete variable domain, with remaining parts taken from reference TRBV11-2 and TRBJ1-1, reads EAGVAQSPRYKIIEKRQSVAFWCNPISGHATLYWYQQILGQGPKLLIQFQNNGVVDDSQLPKDRFSAERLKGVDSTLKIQPAKLEDSAVYLCASSLSIANTEAFFGQGTRLTVV.

CDR3 sequence reads: CSASPAGLSTDTQYF. In DNA, the CDR3 is TGCAGTGCTAGTCCAGCGGGACTTAGCACAGATACGCAGTATTTT. The chain carries TRBV20-1 and TRBJ2-3, with 7 nucleotides matching TRBD2. CDR1 is DFQATT and CDR2 is SNEGSKA in the germline V gene (reference sequence). The CDR3 consists of 15 residues. The V gene end was trimmed by 3 bases and the J gene end by 0 bases; junction bases not matched to a gene: 6.

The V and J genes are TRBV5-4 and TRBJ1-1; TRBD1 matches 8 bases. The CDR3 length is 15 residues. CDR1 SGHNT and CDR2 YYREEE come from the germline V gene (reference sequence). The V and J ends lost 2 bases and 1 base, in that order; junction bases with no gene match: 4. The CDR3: CASSFPTGGNTEAFF. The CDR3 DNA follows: TGTGCCAGCAGCTTTCCTACAGGGGGGAACACTGAAGCTTTCTTT.

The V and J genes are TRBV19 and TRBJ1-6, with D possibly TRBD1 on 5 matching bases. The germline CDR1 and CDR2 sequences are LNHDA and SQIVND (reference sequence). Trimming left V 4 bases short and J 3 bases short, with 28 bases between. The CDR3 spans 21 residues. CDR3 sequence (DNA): TGTGCCAGTAGTACAAGAACAGGCGCCCCCGACCCTGCTCACTATAATTCACCCCTCCACTTT. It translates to CASSTRTGAPDPAHYNSPLHF.

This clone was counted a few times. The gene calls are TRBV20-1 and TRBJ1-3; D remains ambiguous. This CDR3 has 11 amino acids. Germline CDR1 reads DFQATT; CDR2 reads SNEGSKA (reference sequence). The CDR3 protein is CGQSSGNTIYF. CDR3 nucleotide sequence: TGCGGGCAGAGCTCTGGAAACACCATATATTTT.

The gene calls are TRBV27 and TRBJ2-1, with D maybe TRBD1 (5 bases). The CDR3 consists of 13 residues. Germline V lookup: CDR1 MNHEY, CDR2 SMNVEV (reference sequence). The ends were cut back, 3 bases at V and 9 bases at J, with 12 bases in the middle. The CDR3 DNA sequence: TGTGCCAGCAGTTTTACCCAGGGTTCTGAGCAGTTCTTC. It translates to CASSFTQGSEQFF.

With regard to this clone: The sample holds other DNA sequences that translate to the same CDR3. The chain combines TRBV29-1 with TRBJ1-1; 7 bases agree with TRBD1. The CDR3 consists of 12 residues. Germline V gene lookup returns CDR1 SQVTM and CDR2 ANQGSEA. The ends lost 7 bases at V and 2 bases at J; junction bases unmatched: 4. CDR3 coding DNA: TGCAGCGCCGGGACAGCCAACACTGAAGCTTTCTTT. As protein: CSAGTANTEAFF.

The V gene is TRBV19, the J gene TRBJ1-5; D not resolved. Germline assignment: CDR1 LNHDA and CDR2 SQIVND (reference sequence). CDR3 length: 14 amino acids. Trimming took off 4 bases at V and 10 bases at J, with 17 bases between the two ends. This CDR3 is CASSNLVASPPQHF. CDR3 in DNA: TGTGCCAGTAGTAATCTGGTGGCCTCCCCTCCCCAGCATTTT.

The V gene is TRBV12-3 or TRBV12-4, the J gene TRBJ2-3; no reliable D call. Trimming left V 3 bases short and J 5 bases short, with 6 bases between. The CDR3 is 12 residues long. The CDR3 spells CASSFFKDTQYF. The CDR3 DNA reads TGTGCCAGCAGTTTTTTTAAAGATACGCAGTATTTT.

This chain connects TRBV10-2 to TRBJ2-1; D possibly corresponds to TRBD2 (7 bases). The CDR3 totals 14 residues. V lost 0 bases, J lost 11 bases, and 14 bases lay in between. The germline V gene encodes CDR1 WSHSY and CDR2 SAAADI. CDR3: CASSESTGGGKQFF. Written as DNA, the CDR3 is TGCGCCAGCAGTGAGTCGACGGGGGGCGGGAAGCAGTTCTTC.

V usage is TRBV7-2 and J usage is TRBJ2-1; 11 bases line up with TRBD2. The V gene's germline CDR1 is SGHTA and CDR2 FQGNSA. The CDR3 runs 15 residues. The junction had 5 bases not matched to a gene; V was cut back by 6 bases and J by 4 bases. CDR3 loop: CASRQTSGKYNEQFF. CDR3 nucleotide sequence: TGTGCCAGCAGACAGACTAGCGGGAAGTACAATGAGCAGTTCTTC.

Written as DNA, the CDR3 is TGTGCCAGCAGTTTGCGGACAGGCAGGAATATCGCAGAGGTGTTTTTT. Encoded protein: CASSLRTGRNIAEVFF. This sequence joins TRBV6-5 and TRBJ2-2; TRBD1 aligns across 7 bases. Germline lookup yields CDR1 MNHEY and CDR2 SVGAGI. V lost 4 bases and J lost 15; bases outside the gene matches: 20. CDR3 length: 16 amino acids.

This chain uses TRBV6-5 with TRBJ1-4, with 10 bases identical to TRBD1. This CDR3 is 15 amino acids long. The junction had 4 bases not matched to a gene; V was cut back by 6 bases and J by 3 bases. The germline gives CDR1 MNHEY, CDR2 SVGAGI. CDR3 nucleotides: TGTGCCAGCAGCTGGACAGGGGGATCTAATGAAAAACTGTTTTTT. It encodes CASSWTGGSNEKLFF.

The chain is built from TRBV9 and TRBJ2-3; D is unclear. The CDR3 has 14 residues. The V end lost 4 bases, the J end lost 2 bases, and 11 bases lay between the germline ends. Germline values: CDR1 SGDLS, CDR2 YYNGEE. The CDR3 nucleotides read TGTGCCAGCAGCTCATCAGCGTACACAGATACGCAGTATTTT. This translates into CASSSSAYTDTQYF. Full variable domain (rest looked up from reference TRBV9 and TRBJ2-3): DSGVTQTPKHLITATGQRVTLRCSPRSGDLSVYWYQQSLDQGLQFLIQYYNGEERAKGNILERFSAQQFPDLHSELNLSSLELGDSALYFCASSSSAYTDTQYFGPGTRLTVL.

Written as DNA, the CDR3 is TGTGCCAGCAGCTTCCAAGCTAGGGGGGAGCTGTTTTTT. Translated: CASSFQARGELFF. The chain combines TRBV7-9 with TRBJ2-2, with D unclear. The CDR3 covers 13 residues. Trimming shortened V by 3 bases and J by 8 bases, and 10 bases separated the two germline ends. CDR1 SEHNR and CDR2 FQNEAQ come from the germline V gene (reference sequence).

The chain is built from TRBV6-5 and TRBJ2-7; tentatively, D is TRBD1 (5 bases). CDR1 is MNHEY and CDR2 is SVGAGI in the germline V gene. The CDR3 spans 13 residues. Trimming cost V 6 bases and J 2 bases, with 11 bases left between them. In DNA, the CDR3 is TGTGCCAGCAGCACCCTGACAGCCTACGAGCAGTACGTC. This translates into CASSTLTAYEQYV.

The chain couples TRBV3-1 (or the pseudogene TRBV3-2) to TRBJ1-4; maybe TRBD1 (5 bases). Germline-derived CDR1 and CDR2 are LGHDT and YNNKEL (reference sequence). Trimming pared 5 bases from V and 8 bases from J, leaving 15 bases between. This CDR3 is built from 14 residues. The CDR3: CASSSGPGEEKLFF. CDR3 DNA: TGTGCCAGCAGCAGCGGCCCGGGGGAAGAAAAACTGTTTTTT.

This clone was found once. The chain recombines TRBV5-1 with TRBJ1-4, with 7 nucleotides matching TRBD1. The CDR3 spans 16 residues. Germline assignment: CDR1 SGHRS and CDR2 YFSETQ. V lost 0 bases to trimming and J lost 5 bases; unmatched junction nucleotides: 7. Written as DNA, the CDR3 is TGCGCCAGCAGCTTGGGGGGGACAGCCGCAAATGAAAAACTGTTTTTT. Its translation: CASSLGGTAANEKLFF. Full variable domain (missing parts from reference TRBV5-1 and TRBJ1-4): KAGVTQTPRYLIKTRGQQVTLSCSPISGHRSVSWYQQTPGQGLQFLFEYFSETQRNKGNFPGRFSGRQFSNSRSEMNVSTLELGDSALYLCASSLGGTAANEKLFFGSGTQLSVL.